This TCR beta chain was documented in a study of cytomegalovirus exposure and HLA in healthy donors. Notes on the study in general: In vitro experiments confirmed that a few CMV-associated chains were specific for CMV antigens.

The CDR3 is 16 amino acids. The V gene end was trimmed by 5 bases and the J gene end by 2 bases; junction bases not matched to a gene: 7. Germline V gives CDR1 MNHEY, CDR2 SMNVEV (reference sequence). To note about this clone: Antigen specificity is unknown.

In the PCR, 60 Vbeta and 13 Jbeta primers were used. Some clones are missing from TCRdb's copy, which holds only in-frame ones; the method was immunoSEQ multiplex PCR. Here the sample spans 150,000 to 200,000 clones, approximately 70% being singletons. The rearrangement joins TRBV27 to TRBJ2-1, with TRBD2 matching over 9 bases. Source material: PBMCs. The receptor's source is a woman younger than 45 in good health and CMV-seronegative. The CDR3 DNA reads TGTGCCAGCAGTCCACAGACTAGCGGTACCTACAATGAGCAGTTCTTC. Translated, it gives CASSPQTSGTYNEQFF.